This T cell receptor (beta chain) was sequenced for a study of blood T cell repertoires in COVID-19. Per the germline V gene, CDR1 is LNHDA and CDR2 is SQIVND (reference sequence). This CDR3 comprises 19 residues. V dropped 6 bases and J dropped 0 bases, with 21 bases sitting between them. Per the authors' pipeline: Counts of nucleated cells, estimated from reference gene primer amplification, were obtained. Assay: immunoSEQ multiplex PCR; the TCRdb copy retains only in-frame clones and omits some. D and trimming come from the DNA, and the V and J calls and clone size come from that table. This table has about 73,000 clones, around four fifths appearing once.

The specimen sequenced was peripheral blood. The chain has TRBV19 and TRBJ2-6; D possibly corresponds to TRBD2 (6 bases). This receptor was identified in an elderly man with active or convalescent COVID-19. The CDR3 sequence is CASRDPPGLGLSGANVLTF. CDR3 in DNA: TGTGCCAGTAGAGATCCTCCGGGACTGGGCCTCTCTGGGGCCAACGTCCTGACTTTC.